What follows are 13 T cell receptor beta chains derived from one specimen sequenced in a study of CD8 T cells in Susac syndrome. It was with random hexamers that roughly 0.5 to 1 ug RNA was reverse transcribed. A single record per CDR3 protein comes from TCRdb applying MiXCR to the immunoSEQ multiplex PCR reads. The repertoire consists of about 200,000 distinct CDR3 sequences, with more than 90% occurring once and the leading ten covering approximately 0.097%. The sequenced sample consisted of CD4+ T cells from PBMCs. Receptors were obtained from a human donor with multiple sclerosis.

V and J are TRBV11-1 and TRBJ2-7, with D perhaps given as TRBD1 or TRBD2 (5 bases each). Trimming cost V 5 bases and J 2 bases, with 10 bases left between them. The CDR3 is 13 amino acids. CDR1 SGHAT and CDR2 FQDESV come from the germline V gene (reference sequence). CDR3 loop: CASSEGPAYEQYF. In DNA form, the CDR3 reads TGTGCCAGCAGCGAGGGGCCAGCCTACGAGCAGTACTTC.

V gene TRBV5-1 combines with J gene TRBJ2-3; the D call may be TRBD1 or TRBD2 (5 bases each). This CDR3 is built from 13 residues. V lost 3 bases to trimming and J lost 4 bases, with 9 bases between them. Germline CDR1 reads SGHRS; CDR2 reads YFSETQ. For the CDR3, the DNA is TGCGCCAGCAGCTCGACGGGGCCAGATACGCAGTATTTT. Translated: CASSSTGPDTQYF.

The chain is built from TRBV12-3 or TRBV12-4 and TRBJ2-3; TRBD2 matches 11 bases. The CDR3 runs to 16 residues. V shed 4 bases and J 3 bases; nucleotides not matched to a gene: 6. This CDR3 is CASSSTSGSGTDTQYF. DNA for the CDR3: TGTGCCAGCAGTTCAACTAGCGGGAGTGGGACAGATACGCAGTATTTT.

The chain is built from TRBV29-1 and TRBJ2-7; D is possibly TRBD1 (7 bases). V shed 6 bases and J shed 2 bases, with 17 bases lying between them. CDR1 and CDR2 (germline): SQVTM, ANQGSEA. The CDR3 contains 14 residues. The CDR3 DNA sequence: TGCAGCGTGCGCGGGACAGAATTCCCCTACGAGCAGTACTTC. Protein sequence: CSVRGTEFPYEQYF.

The chain joins TRBV19 to TRBJ1-6; no reliable D call. The germline gives CDR1 LNHDA, CDR2 SQIVND (reference sequence). CDR3 size: 13 residues. Between the trimmed V and J ends, which lost 5 bases and 7 bases, there was a span of 9 bases. The CDR3 nucleotides are TGTGCCAGTAGTCCGGCGGGGAATTCACCCCTCCACTTT. Translation: CASSPAGNSPLHF.

This chain links TRBV3-1 with TRBJ2-7; 9 bases are shared with TRBD2. CDR1 is LGHDT and CDR2 is YNNKEL in the germline V gene (reference sequence). This CDR3 is 12 amino acids long. The J segment lost 6 bases and the V segment lost 3 bases, leaving 0 bases of the junction unmatched. CDR3 DNA sequence: TGTGCCAGCAGCCAGCGGGAGGGCGAGCAGTACTTC. It encodes CASSQREGEQYF.

The V gene is TRBV6-4, the J gene TRBJ2-7; no definite D call. Trimming pared 3 bases from V and 6 bases from J, leaving 12 bases between. Germline CDR1 and CDR2: MRHNA and SNTAGT. The CDR3 is 13 amino acids. The CDR3 DNA reads TGTGCCAGCAGTGAAGGCGTCGGGCGCGAGCAGTACTTC. Its translation is CASSEGVGREQYF.

CDR3 sequence reads: CASTTGGNEQYF. For the CDR3, the DNA is TGTGCCAGTACCACAGGGGGGAACGAGCAGTACTTC. This rearrangement joins TRBV12-3 or TRBV12-4 to TRBJ2-7; 8 nucleotides agree with TRBD1. This CDR3 spans 12 amino acids. Germline trimming cut 9 bases from V and 5 bases from J; bases unmatched to any gene: 6.

V gene TRBV18 combines with J gene TRBJ2-5, with 7 nucleotides matching TRBD2. This CDR3 region has 14 residues. V lost 3 bases, J lost 1 base, and 2 bases stayed unmatched. Germline V gene lookup returns CDR1 KGHSH and CDR2 LQKENI. The CDR3 sequence is CASSPGTIQETQYF. The DNA of the CDR3 is TGTGCCAGCTCACCGGGGACTATCCAAGAGACCCAGTACTTC.

This chain links TRBV3-1 with TRBJ2-6; TRBD1 agrees at 7 bases. The CDR3 is made up of 15 amino acids. The V segment lost 8 bases and the J segment 0 bases; nucleotides outside the gene matches: 4. Germline V gives CDR1 LGHDT, CDR2 YNNKEL (reference sequence). CDR3 loop: CASVGQPSGANVLTF. The CDR3 DNA reads TGTGCCAGCGTGGGACAGCCCTCTGGGGCCAACGTCCTGACTTTC.

This chain connects TRBV11-1 to TRBJ1-1, with 7 bases identical to TRBD1. The CDR3 has 14 amino acids. The V gene's germline CDR1 is SGHAT and CDR2 FQDESV (reference sequence). J was trimmed by 4 bases and V by 5 bases; bases with no gene match: 7. The DNA for the CDR3 is TGTGCCAGCAGCATCTTACAGGGGAGCACTGAAGCTTTCTTT. Amino acids: CASSILQGSTEAFF.

The V call is TRBV5-1, the J call TRBJ2-3, with no clear D. Trimming removed 4 bases from V and 2 bases from J, with 14 bases in between. The CDR3 is made up of 15 amino acids. CDR1 SGHRS and CDR2 YFSETQ come from the germline V gene. The CDR3 here is CASSSILTDTDTQYF. CDR3 bases: TGCGCCAGCAGCAGTATATTAACGGACACAGATACGCAGTATTTT.

The chain links TRBV5-1 to TRBJ1-1, with D maybe TRBD1 (6 bases). CDR3 length: 13 amino acids. Germline V gene sequence: CDR1 SGHRS, CDR2 YFSETQ. Between the trimmed V and J ends, which lost 4 bases and 4 bases, there was a span of 11 bases. CDR3 amino acids: CASSPEGGTEAFF. CDR3 nucleotide sequence: TGCGCCAGCAGCCCCGAGGGGGGCACTGAAGCTTTCTTT.